The 19 T cell receptor beta chains reported below all come from one sample, sequenced in a study of cytomegalovirus exposure and HLA in healthy donors. PCR employed 60 Vbeta and 13 Jbeta primers. The protocol was immunoSEQ multiplex PCR, while the TCRdb copy is restricted to in-frame clones and leaves out a portion. Among over 200,000 clones listed, 77% were seen once. What was sequenced was PBMCs. These receptors were obtained from a woman aged 55-70 years in good health and CMV-seropositive.

J is TRBJ2-2 and V is TRBV19; TRBD2 might be the D (6 bases). The ends were cut back, 3 bases at V and 6 bases at J, with 8 bases in the middle. CDR1 and CDR2 from the germline V gene are LNHDA and SQIVND (reference sequence). This CDR3 region has 13 residues. The CDR3 is CASSITGAGELFF. CDR3 nucleotide sequence: TGTGCCAGTAGTATCACGGGGGCCGGGGAGCTGTTTTTT.

The chain employs TRBV30 and TRBJ2-7; TRBD2 might be the D (7 bases). Germline V gene data show CDR1 as GTSNPN and CDR2 as SVGIG (reference sequence). Trimming pared 3 bases from V and 2 bases from J, leaving 11 bases between. CDR3 size: 13 residues. CDR3 protein: CAWSGGRAYEQYF. CDR3 DNA: TGTGCCTGGAGCGGGGGGCGAGCCTACGAGCAGTACTTC. Full variable domain (remainder filled in from reference TRBV30 and TRBJ2-7): SQTIHQWPATLVQPVGSPLSLECTVEGTSNPNLYWYRQAAGRGLQLLFYSVGIGQISSEVPQNLSASRPQDRQFILSSKKLLLSDSGFYLCAWSGGRAYEQYFGPGTRLTVT.

Regarding this clone: Other DNA sequences from this sample encode an identical CDR3 as well. V and J are TRBV30 and TRBJ2-5; TRBD1 is a possible D gene (6 bases). Between the trimmed V and J ends, which lost 0 bases and 5 bases, there was a span of 7 bases. CDR3 length equals 12 residues. The germline CDR1 and CDR2 sequences are GTSNPN and SVGIG (reference sequence). The CDR3 region is CAWSVQGETQYF. CDR3 in DNA: TGTGCCTGGAGTGTTCAGGGGGAGACCCAGTACTTC.

The rearrangement links TRBV28 to TRBJ2-1; 11 bases are a match to TRBD2. The CDR3 length is 17 residues. The germline CDR1 and CDR2 sequences are MDHEN and SYDVKM. Trimming at V came to 3 bases and at J to 4 bases, leaving 8 bases not matched to a gene. This CDR3 reads CASSLRTSGRLYNEQFF. The CDR3 region has the DNA TGTGCCAGCAGTTTGAGGACTAGCGGGCGCTTGTACAATGAGCAGTTCTTC.

The chain carries TRBV15 and TRBJ1-5; no firm D call. V lost 3 bases to trimming and J lost 0 bases, with 18 bases between them. The length of the CDR3 is 18 residues. CDR1 and CDR2 from the germline V gene are LNHNV and YYDKDF (reference sequence). CDR3 region: CATSSPPSGLYSNQPQHF. The CDR3 region has the DNA TGTGCCACCAGCAGCCCCCCCTCAGGATTATATAGCAATCAGCCCCAGCATTTT.

V gene TRBV5-1 combines with J gene TRBJ2-1; D call uncertain. Deletions cut 0 bases from V and 9 bases from J, with 10 bases between. This CDR3 region has 13 residues. Germline V gene lookup returns CDR1 SGHRS and CDR2 YFSETQ. The CDR3 region has the DNA TGCGCCAGCAGCTTGGCCGGTCGCGGTGAGCAGTTCTTC. Translation: CASSLAGRGEQFF.

The chain is built from TRBV5-8 and TRBJ2-5, with 7 bases lining up with TRBD2. The last part of the DNA fits TRBJ2-7 better; the J call may be wrong. The CDR3 spans 15 residues. Germline V gene lookup returns CDR1 SGHTS and CDR2 YDEGEE. For the CDR3, the DNA is TGTGCCAGCAGCTTGGGGCCAGCGGGGTACTACGAGCAGTACTTC. This sequence encodes CASSLGPAGYYEQYF.

The rearrangement uses TRBV18 and TRBJ1-2; possibly TRBD1 for D (6 bases). CDR1 is KGHSH and CDR2 is LQKENI in the germline V gene. The CDR3 extends over 13 amino acids. The V and J ends lost 2 bases and 6 bases respectively, with 10 bases between them. The DNA for the CDR3 is TGTGCCAGCTCACCAGTGGGGGCGGATGGCTACACCTTC. This sequence encodes CASSPVGADGYTF.

The chain recombines TRBV15 with TRBJ1-1; no reliable D call. Germline-derived CDR1 and CDR2 are LNHNV and YYDKDF (reference sequence). The CDR3 is made up of 14 amino acids. Trimming removed 4 bases at V and 1 base at J, with 10 bases between. CDR3 in amino acids: CATSTMTTNTEAFF. In DNA, the CDR3 is TGTGCCACCAGCACGATGACAACGAACACTGAAGCTTTCTTT. The full variable domain, with the rest looked up from reference TRBV15 and TRBJ1-1, is DAMVIQNPRYQVTQFGKPVTLSCSQTLNHNVMYWYQQKSSQAPKLLFHYYDKDFNNEADTPDNFQSRRPNTSFCFLDIRSPGLGDTAMYLCATSTMTTNTEAFFGQGTRLTVV.

The chain recombines TRBV5-1 with TRBJ1-1; D perhaps matches TRBD1 (6 bases). The CDR3 length is 13 residues. Trimming took off 4 bases at V and 8 bases at J, with 15 bases between the two ends. CDR1 and CDR2 from the germline V gene are SGHRS and YFSETQ. The CDR3 DNA sequence: TGCGCCAGCAGCCCCGGGGGGGGCGGGGAAGCTTTCTTT. Its protein product is CASSPGGGGEAFF.

The rearrangement links TRBV5-1 to TRBJ2-5; TRBD2 matches at 9 bases. Germline lookup yields CDR1 SGHRS and CDR2 YFSETQ. This CDR3 is 16 amino acids long. With 1 base clipped from V and 5 bases from J, the junction kept 9 bases outside the gene matches. The DNA for the CDR3 is TGCGCCAGCAGCTTGAGTCCAGCGGGAGGTTGGGAGACCCAGTACTTC. Translation: CASSLSPAGGWETQYF. Supplemented by reference TRBV5-1 and TRBJ2-5, the full variable domain reads KAGVTQTPRYLIKTRGQQVTLSCSPISGHRSVSWYQQTPGQGLQFLFEYFSETQRNKGNFPGRFSGRQFSNSRSEMNVSTLELGDSALYLCASSLSPAGGWETQYFGPGTRLLVL.

The chain couples TRBV5-6 to TRBJ2-7; tentatively, D is TRBD1 (7 bases). Germline V gene sequence: CDR1 SGHDT, CDR2 YYEEEE. The V end was cut by 3 bases, the J end by 3 bases, with 16 bases between. The length of the CDR3 is 15 residues. The DNA of the CDR3 is TGTGCCAGCAGCTGGCCTGACAGGGACTTCTACGAGCAGTACTTC. It translates to CASSWPDRDFYEQYF.

This clone was found a few times. V is TRBV28 and J is TRBJ1-1; TRBD1 matches 8 bases. The CDR3 spans 14 residues. Losses at the gene ends were 6 bases for V and 1 base for J; bases not matched to a gene: 4. Germline CDR1 is MDHEN and CDR2 is SYDVKM. CDR3 bases: TGTGCCAGCAGACCGGGACAGGAGAACACTGAAGCTTTCTTT. Its translation is CASRPGQENTEAFF. Based on the CDR3 plus reference TRBV28 and TRBJ1-1, the full variable domain is DVKVTQSSRYLVKRTGEKVFLECVQDMDHENMFWYRQDPGLGLRLIYFSYDVKMKEKGDIPEGYSVSREKKERFSLILESASTNQTSMYLCASRPGQENTEAFFGQGTRLTVV.

Written as DNA, the CDR3 is TGTGCCATCAGCACTAGCGGGGACACAGATACGCAGTATTTT. The encoded protein is CAISTSGDTDTQYF. The chain links TRBV10-3 to TRBJ2-3, with 10 bases aligning to TRBD2. Trimming removed 6 bases from V and 2 bases from J; junction bases left unmatched: 2. Germline CDR1 reads ENHRY; CDR2 reads SYGVKD. This CDR3 spans 14 amino acids.

This clone was picked up a small number of times. The chain carries TRBV19 and TRBJ1-2; D is possibly TRBD1 (5 bases). V was shortened by 5 bases and J by 0 bases, with 16 bases between the two germline ends. CDR3 size: 16 residues. Germline V lookup: CDR1 LNHDA, CDR2 SQIVND (reference sequence). CDR3: CASSPTQGTTNYGYTF. CDR3 DNA sequence: TGTGCCAGTAGTCCGACCCAGGGAACAACTAACTATGGCTACACCTTC.

This clone occurred a few times. The chain uses TRBV7-9 and TRBJ1-2; D unclear. CDR3 length: 11 amino acids. V was shortened by 5 bases and J by 5 bases, with 6 bases between the two germline ends. Germline V gene data show CDR1 as SEHNR and CDR2 as FQNEAQ (reference sequence). DNA of the CDR3: TGTGCCAGCAGCCCCCAATATGGCTACACCTTC. Protein: CASSPQYGYTF.

This clone was seen a few times. V usage is TRBV4-1 and J usage is TRBJ1-2; D may be TRBD1 (5 bases). The CDR3 consists of 14 residues. Germline-derived CDR1 and CDR2 are MGHRA and YSYEKL. The V end was cut by 4 bases, the J end by 2 bases, with 11 bases between. The CDR3 DNA sequence: TGCGCCAGCAGCCTTGAACAGGAAAACTATGGCTACACCTTC. Its protein is CASSLEQENYGYTF.

V usage is TRBV5-1 and J usage is TRBJ2-2, with D perhaps matching TRBD1 (5 bases). V lost 0 bases to trimming and J lost 4 bases, with 13 bases between them. Germline values: CDR1 SGHRS, CDR2 YFSETQ. CDR3 size: 16 residues. The CDR3 protein is CASSLEATDLTGELFF. The CDR3 nucleotides are TGCGCCAGCAGCTTGGAGGCGACAGACCTCACCGGGGAGCTGTTTTTT.

In its sample, this clone was seen a few times. V usage is TRBV6-6 and J usage is TRBJ1-6; D remains ambiguous. The CDR3 sequence is 14 residues long. Germline CDR1 is MNHNY and CDR2 is SVGAGI (reference sequence). Between the trimmed V and J ends, which lost 7 bases and 0 bases, there was a span of 7 bases. The CDR3 sequence is CASKPSSYNSPLHF. The CDR3 nucleotides are TGTGCCAGCAAACCCAGCTCCTATAATTCACCCCTCCACTTT.